This T cell receptor beta chain was profiled in a study of tumor-infiltrating lymphocytes in primary liver carcinoma. Study context: Tumors were stage T1-T3 N0M0, about 4 to 11 cm across.

The authors made TCR beta cDNA from around 500 ng total RNA with a constant-region primer. The TCR beta library was amplified through three nested multiplex PCR rounds in a modified ARM-PCR procedure. Rounds one and two of PCR, each of 10 to 11 cycles, were primed with TRBV1-TRBV30 forward primers and a C-beta reverse primer. TCRdb re-called the multiplex PCR reads with MiXCR, one entry per CDR3 protein. The sample holds 90,000 to 150,000 distinct CDR3 sequences, about two thirds seen once. Co-extraction of both nucleic acids (RNA and DNA) used about 19-33 mg of unsorted bulk tissue. Patients underwent resection of primary liver carcinoma. General study findings and limits: Lower overlap was observed for tumor-adjacent and tumor-blood pairs relative to tumor region pairs.

CDR1 is SGHRS and CDR2 is YFSETQ in the germline V gene. V was clipped by 0 bases and J by 0 bases, with 7 bases between them. The CDR3 is made up of 15 amino acids. This clonotype was seen repeatedly, ten times or more. Its cognate antigen is unknown. The TCR was taken from a woman in her sixties with primary liver carcinoma and hepatitis B virus infection. The chain joins TRBV5-1 to TRBJ2-1; the D gene could be TRBD1 or TRBD2 (6 bases each). Sequenced input: tumor-adjacent normal liver tissue. The CDR3 nucleotides are TGCGCCAGCAGCTTGGAGGGGGGCTCCTACAATGAGCAGTTCTTC. Its translation: CASSLEGGSYNEQFF.